These T cell receptor beta chains were read from a single sample in a study of TIL therapy for anti-PD-1-resistant metastatic lung cancer. Clones were read by immunoSEQ multiplex PCR, and TCRdb kept only the in-frame ones, dropping some. Found here are roughly 9,800 clones, 50% to 60% of them singletons; the top ten hold 9% to 15%. The sequences come from tumor tissue, collected at baseline. The receptors derive from a person aged 25 to 85 with non-small cell lung cancer. Each CDR3 is given with its conserved first and last residue. A D gene is named only where the DNA matches it firmly. Some rows mark clone size as missing; the rest say once, few, many or name a class of expanded clone.

V	D	J	size	DNA	CDR3
TRBV2	.	TRBJ1-2	.	TGTGCCAGCAGCGTGGCTCCCAGGGATGGCTACACCTTC	CASSVAPRDGYTF
TRBV30	.	TRBJ1-1	.	TGTGCCTGGAGCTGGAACAGCGGGGTAGCTGAAGCTTTCTTT	CAWSWNSGVAEAFF
TRBV7-2	.	TRBJ1-3	.	TGTGCCAGCAGCCGAGGGGCGCGGGCGTCTGGAAACACCATATATTTT	CASSRGARASGNTIYF
TRBV18	.	TRBJ1-5	.	TGTGCCAGCTCACCACAGGGGGGCAATCAGCCCCAGCATTTT	CASSPQGGNQPQHF
TRBV6-5	.	TRBJ2-1	.	TGTGCCAGCAGTTATGGGCAGGGCCGCGAGCAGTTCTTC	CASSYGQGREQFF
TRBV21-1	.	TRBJ1-5	.	TGTGCCACCTTATTCTCTGACAGGGAGTATTTCGGCAATCAGCCCCAGCATTTT	CATLFSDREYFGNQPQHF
TRBV5-1	.	TRBJ1-6	.	TGCGCCAGCAGCTTTGGGGAAAGCTCCTATAATTCACCCCTCCACTTT	CASSFGESSYNSPLHF
TRBV25-1	.	TRBJ2-3	.	TGTGCCAGCAGCGGCGGGTGGAGCACAGATACGCAGTATTTT	CASSGGWSTDTQYF
TRBV5-1	.	TRBJ2-3	.	TGCGCCAGCAGTCAGACCGGAGATACGCAGTATTTT	CASSQTGDTQYF
TRBV7-3	TRBD2	TRBJ2-1	.	TGTGCCAGCAGCTCTACCCCGGGACTAGGAAAGTTCTTC	CASSSTPGLGKFF
TRBV5-1	.	TRBJ2-3	.	TGCGCCAGCAGCTTGGGGGACCCGTTTAGCACAGATACGCAGTATTTT	CASSLGDPFSTDTQYF
TRBV7-8	.	TRBJ2-4	.	TGTGCCAGCAGCGACACCACAAATACCGTTCAGTACTTC	CASSDTTNTVQYF
TRBV7-6	.	TRBJ1-5	.	TGTGCCAGCAGCCCCGCCGGCAATCAGCCCCAGCATTTT	CASSPAGNQPQHF
TRBV7-9	.	TRBJ1-2	medium-sized	TGTGCCAGCAGCTTTGAGGGGGTCTATGGCTACACCTTC	CASSFEGVYGYTF
TRBV5-1	.	TRBJ2-5	.	TGCGCCAGCAGCGCCATCCTCCAGGGAAGAGGAGAAGAGACCCAGTACTTC	CASSAILQGRGEETQYF
TRBV11-3	.	TRBJ2-7	.	TGTGCCAGCAGCTTTGAGGAGTACTCCTACGAGCAGTACTTC	CASSFEEYSYEQYF
TRBV29-1	.	TRBJ1-2	medium-sized	TGCAGTATAAGGGATTTATTAAGCGGCTACACCTTC	CSIRDLLSGYTF
TRBV5-4	.	TRBJ2-1	.	TGTGCCAGCAGCTTGGGGGGGACGGCGGATTTTGGTGAGCAGTTCTTC	CASSLGGTADFGEQFF
TRBV5-1	.	TRBJ1-1	.	TGCGCCAGCAGCTTCGGAGGGGGTACTGAAGCTTTCTTT	CASSFGGGTEAFF
TRBV6-6	TRBD1	TRBJ1-2	.	TGTGCCAGCAAATTTAACAGGGGGCCTAACTATGGCTACACCTTC	CASKFNRGPNYGYTF
TRBV5-4	.	TRBJ2-4	medium-sized	TGTGCCAGCGGGGAAAGCCAGACCGGTGATTATATTCAGTACTTC	CASGESQTGDYIQYF
TRBV2	.	TRBJ1-2	few	TGTGCCAGCAGTGTACGTGCCTATGGCTACACCTTC	CASSVRAYGYTF
TRBV2	.	TRBJ1-5	medium-sized	TGTGCCACCCAGACAGGCTACAATCAGCCCCAGCATTTT	CATQTGYNQPQHF
TRBV5-8	TRBD1	TRBJ2-7	.	TGTGCCAGCAGCTTCGGGACAGGTAACTCCTACGAGCAGTACTTC	CASSFGTGNSYEQYF
TRBV6-5	.	TRBJ2-2	.	TGTGCCAGCAGTTACTCGGGCACCAACACCGGGGAGCTGTTTTTT	CASSYSGTNTGELFF
TRBV9	.	TRBJ1-6	.	TGTGCCAGCAGCGTAGGTGAGGCGCCCCTCCACTTT	CASSVGEAPLHF
TRBV7-9	.	TRBJ2-3	few	TGTGCCAGCAGCTGGAGAGCGGCTCCTAGCACAGATACGCAGTATTTT	CASSWRAAPSTDTQYF
TRBV6-5	TRBD2	TRBJ2-3	.	TGTGCCAGCAGAAAGGGACTAGCGGGAGATACGCAGTATTTT	CASRKGLAGDTQYF
TRBV27	TRBD2	TRBJ2-7	.	TGTGCCAGCGGACTAGCGGGGGAAGTCTACGAGCAATACTTC	CASGLAGEVYEQYF
TRBV7-9	.	TRBJ2-6	.	TGTGCCAGCAGCACCCGACCCACGAGCTCTGGGGCCAACGTCCTGACTTTC	CASSTRPTSSGANVLTF
TRBV6-1	.	TRBJ1-1	few	TGTGCCAGCACTAAGGGGGGGTATACTGAAGCTTTCTTT	CASTKGGYTEAFF
TRBV7-9	TRBD1	TRBJ2-3	few	TGTGCCAGCAGGCAAAAGGGGGCTAGCACAGATACGCAGTATTTT	CASRQKGASTDTQYF
TRBV6-6	.	TRBJ2-3	once	TGTGCCAGCAGTACATTCCCAGATACGCAGTATTTT	CASSTFPDTQYF
TRBV30	.	TRBJ2-5	.	TGTGCCTGGAGTGTAGGAGGCGGATCCCAAGAGACCCAGTACTTC	CAWSVGGGSQETQYF
TRBV5-4	.	TRBJ2-3	.	TGTGCCAGCAGCTTGGAGCGTTTGTGGGGAGCAGATACGCAGTATTTT	CASSLERLWGADTQYF
TRBV9	.	TRBJ2-3	.	TGTGCCAGCAGCGTAGGGGGAGGTTTGGAAGATACGCAGTATTTT	CASSVGGGLEDTQYF
TRBV5-6	.	TRBJ1-1	few	TGTGCCAGCAGCTTGGATTCTATTTTGGCTTTCTTT	CASSLDSILAFF
TRBV6-5	TRBD1	TRBJ2-7	.	TGTGCCAGCAGTTACTTCCACAGGGGGAGGTCCGGCGAGCAGTACTTC	CASSYFHRGRSGEQYF
TRBV5-4	TRBD2	TRBJ2-5	.	TGTGCCAGCAGCTTGGTACTAGCGGGACACGAGACCCAGTACTTC	CASSLVLAGHETQYF
TRBV18	TRBD1	TRBJ1-2	.	TGTGCCAGCGCGACAGGGGGCTATGGCTACACCTTC	CASATGGYGYTF
TRBV5-1	.	TRBJ1-4	few	TGCGCCAGCAGCTTGGGATTTTACGCGGAACTGTTTTTT	CASSLGFYAELFF
TRBV4-1	TRBD2	TRBJ2-7	.	TGCGCCAGCAGCCCTCACCCCGGGACTAGCGGGACGGACTACGAGCAGTACTTC	CASSPHPGTSGTDYEQYF
TRBV28	.	TRBJ2-1	once	TGTGCCAGCACTCCACTCCGGCGGGGTTACAATGAGCAGTTCTTC	CASTPLRRGYNEQFF
TRBV7-9	.	TRBJ2-3	.	TGTGCCAGCAGCTTAGCTGTTGGGACTCGGCAGTATTTT	CASSLAVGTRQYF
TRBV2	.	TRBJ1-1	.	TGTGCCAGCAGTCGAGATGTGAACACTGAAGCTTTCTTT	CASSRDVNTEAFF
TRBV6-1	.	TRBJ1-4	few	TGTGCCAGCGGGTACGTGAGGGAAAAACTGTTTTTT	CASGYVREKLFF
TRBV2	TRBD1	TRBJ1-5	few	TGTGCCAGCAGGGAGGGACAGGGACCGAGCAATCAGCCCCAGCATTTT	CASREGQGPSNQPQHF
TRBV5-1	.	TRBJ2-1	once	TGCGCCAGCAGCGTATACGGGGATGAGCAGTTCTTC	CASSVYGDEQFF
TRBV21-1	.	TRBJ2-7	once	TGTGCCAGCAGCAAAGGGGGACGGGAACCTGCGAGCTCCTACGAGCAGTACTTC	CASSKGGREPASSYEQYF